This note documents a single T cell receptor beta chain sequence. TCRdb keeps only in-frame clones here, not all; method: immunoSEQ multiplex PCR. The table includes approximately 230,000 clones, under 90% detected once. These data are taken from a study of blood T cell repertoires in COVID-19. The CDR3 contains 14 residues. V was cut by 3 bases and J by 7 bases, with 15 bases left in between. Germline V gives CDR1 MGHRA, CDR2 YSYEKL. V and J are TRBV4-1 and TRBJ1-1; maybe TRBD1 (5 bases). Input material: PBMCs or T cells enriched from blood (not recorded which). This sequence was found in a man younger than 35 who had recovered from COVID-19. The CDR3 sequence: CASSHSPGSYEAFF. DNA for the CDR3: TGCGCCAGCAGCCACTCTCCAGGGTCTTATGAAGCTTTCTTT.